The clone carrying this T cell receptor (beta chain) was observed a handful of times. The antigen is not known. From RNA transcripts, TCR beta CDR3 regions were amplified. With the HTBI primer set, the TCR CDR3 went through a first round of RT-PCR. TCRdb re-called the multiplex PCR reads through MiXCR, storing one row per CDR3 protein. The sample holds approximately 400,000 distinct CDR3 sequences, roughly 25% seen once. The definition of stable Graves' hyperthyroidism was no ophthalmopathy progression within 18 months. With a duration under 2 months, the hyperthyroidism was newly diagnosed in patients aged 18 to 65. This sample stems from a study of T cells in Graves' hyperthyroidism and ophthalmopathy. Points from the study as a whole: Most thyroid clonotypes expanded above 0.001 appeared in blood too. Using 13 V-J features, a model discriminated ophthalmopathy from stable hyperthyroidism.

The CDR3 consists of 13 residues. Germline V lookup: CDR1 MNHNS, CDR2 SASEGT. V dropped 8 bases and J dropped 7; count of bases not matched to a gene: 4. The TCR comes from a man aged 50-59 years with Graves' hyperthyroidism. The chain links TRBV6-1 to TRBJ1-6; 8 positions match TRBD1. What was sequenced was blood. The CDR3 loop reads CASSGGLNSPLHF. Here the CDR3 DNA reads TGTGCCAGCTCAGGGGGCTTGAATTCACCCCTCCACTTT.